A selection of T cell receptor beta chains follows, all from one sample in a study of T cells in Graves' hyperthyroidism and ophthalmopathy. TCRdb analysed the multiplex PCR reads with MiXCR anew, one entry per CDR3 protein. The sample yields hundreds of thousands of distinct CDR3 sequences, around 15% seen once. The sample consisted of blood. Receptors originate from a woman aged 45-59 years with Graves' ophthalmopathy. Both conserved end residues are part of each CDR3. A D gene is named only where the DNA matches it firmly. Some rows mark clone size as missing; the rest say once, few, many or name a class of expanded clone.

clone_size: many; v_call: TRBV27; d_call: TRBD2; j_call: TRBJ2-7; cdr3_nt: TGTGCCAGCAGTTTTTACGGGAGGGTCTACGAGCAGTACTTC; cdr3_aa: CASSFYGRVYEQYF
clone_size: many; v_call: TRBV11-2; d_call: NA; j_call: TRBJ2-7; cdr3_nt: TGTGCCAGCAGCTTAGTCATCAATCGGGCCAAGCAGTACTTC; cdr3_aa: CASSLVINRAKQYF
clone_size: many; v_call: TRBV7-9; d_call: TRBD1; j_call: TRBJ1-1; cdr3_nt: TGTGCCAGCAGCTCCGTGGGGACAGGGAACACTGAAGCTTTCTTT; cdr3_aa: CASSSVGTGNTEAFF
clone_size: many; v_call: TRBV12-3/TRBV12-4; d_call: TRBD1; j_call: TRBJ1-5; cdr3_nt: TGTGCCAGCACCCAAAGGGCAGGGGGCATCATTCAGCCCCAGCATTTT; cdr3_aa: CASTQRAGGIIQPQHF
clone_size: NA; v_call: TRBV27; d_call: TRBD2; j_call: TRBJ2-3; cdr3_nt: TGTGCCAGCACCTTTTTCGGGGAGGGGTCTTATACGCAGTATTTT; cdr3_aa: CASTFFGEGSYTQYF
clone_size: many; v_call: TRBV6-2/TRBV6-3; d_call: NA; j_call: TRBJ1-2; cdr3_nt: TGTGCCAGCAGTTCTTCAGGAGGGCATGGCTACACCTTC; cdr3_aa: CASSSSGGHGYTF
clone_size: few; v_call: TRBV12-3/TRBV12-4; d_call: NA; j_call: TRBJ1-2; cdr3_nt: TGTGCCAGCAGGATGGGGGACTATGGCTACACCTTC; cdr3_aa: CASRMGDYGYTF
clone_size: NA; v_call: TRBV3-1; d_call: NA; j_call: TRBJ2-1; cdr3_nt: TGTGCCAGCAGCTATTCCGGGACAATGAATGAGCAGTTCTTC; cdr3_aa: CASSYSGTMNEQFF
clone_size: many; v_call: TRBV12-3/TRBV12-4; d_call: NA; j_call: TRBJ2-3; cdr3_nt: TGTGCCAGCAGTTTCGGCACAGATACGCAGTATTTT; cdr3_aa: CASSFGTDTQYF
clone_size: many; v_call: TRBV19; d_call: NA; j_call: TRBJ1-5; cdr3_nt: TGTGCCAGTAGTTTGGACACCTATCAGCCCCAGCATTTT; cdr3_aa: CASSLDTYQPQHF
clone_size: many; v_call: TRBV20-1; d_call: NA; j_call: TRBJ2-5; cdr3_nt: TGCAGTGCTAGTACAGGGATGTATCAAGAGACCCAGTACTTC; cdr3_aa: CSASTGMYQETQYF
clone_size: few; v_call: TRBV5-1; d_call: TRBD1; j_call: TRBJ2-7; cdr3_nt: TGCGCCAGCAGCCCAACGTCCGGGACAGGGGGCCACGAGCAGTACTTC; cdr3_aa: CASSPTSGTGGHEQYF
clone_size: many; v_call: TRBV20-1; d_call: NA; j_call: TRBJ2-7; cdr3_nt: TGCAGTGCTAGAGATCCGGGGCTCGAGCAGTACTTC; cdr3_aa: CSARDPGLEQYF
clone_size: many; v_call: TRBV6-6; d_call: NA; j_call: TRBJ1-1; cdr3_nt: TGTGCCAGCAGTTACGGGGGAGGGACTGAAGCTTTCTTT; cdr3_aa: CASSYGGGTEAFF
clone_size: NA; v_call: TRBV30; d_call: TRBD1; j_call: TRBJ1-6; cdr3_nt: TGTGCCTGGAGCGCTGGGACAGGGGATTCACCCCTCCACTTT; cdr3_aa: CAWSAGTGDSPLHF
clone_size: many; v_call: TRBV7-9; d_call: NA; j_call: TRBJ2-7; cdr3_nt: TGTGCCAGCAGACGAACCGGATCCTTGGACGAGCAGTACTTC; cdr3_aa: CASRRTGSLDEQYF
clone_size: many; v_call: TRBV20-1; d_call: TRBD2; j_call: TRBJ2-5; cdr3_nt: TGCAGTGTGCGGGAGGGCCTTAGGGAGACCCAGTACTTC; cdr3_aa: CSVREGLRETQYF
clone_size: many; v_call: TRBV12-3/TRBV12-4; d_call: TRBD1; j_call: TRBJ1-3; cdr3_nt: TGTGCCAGCAGGGGACAGGGCGTGAGAGGAAACACCATATATTTT; cdr3_aa: CASRGQGVRGNTIYF
clone_size: few; v_call: TRBV10-3; d_call: TRBD1; j_call: TRBJ2-7; cdr3_nt: TGTGCCATCAAAGGCGGGCAGGGGGCTAGCTACGAGCAGTACTTC; cdr3_aa: CAIKGGQGASYEQYF
clone_size: many; v_call: TRBV12-3/TRBV12-4; d_call: NA; j_call: TRBJ1-2; cdr3_nt: TGTGCCAGCAGTTTGGGGCCCTCGGGGGGCTATGGCTACACCTTC; cdr3_aa: CASSLGPSGGYGYTF
clone_size: few; v_call: TRBV24-1; d_call: NA; j_call: TRBJ2-1; cdr3_nt: TGTGCCACCAGTGGACAGTCCTACAATGAGCAGTTCTTC; cdr3_aa: CATSGQSYNEQFF
clone_size: NA; v_call: TRBV9; d_call: NA; j_call: TRBJ2-3; cdr3_nt: TGTGCCAGCAGCAAGAAGCGGAGCACTAGCACAGATACGCAGTATTTT; cdr3_aa: CASSKKRSTSTDTQYF
clone_size: many; v_call: TRBV18; d_call: TRBD2; j_call: TRBJ2-7; cdr3_nt: TGTGCCAGCTCACCTCCGGGACTAGACCGCGAGCAGTACTTC; cdr3_aa: CASSPPGLDREQYF